This TCR beta chain was documented in a study of chemoradiotherapy in HPV16-positive cancers. CDR3 length: 16 amino acids. With 5 bases clipped from V and 7 bases from J, the junction kept 12 bases outside the gene matches. Germline CDR1 reads SGHVS; CDR2 reads FNYEAQ. Data came from immunoSEQ multiplex PCR; TCRdb stores just in-frame clones and leaves some out. Counted here are about 12,000 clones, about three quarters occurring once; the ten biggest clones make up nearly 0.95%. The chain combines TRBV7-6 with TRBJ1-4; 8 positions match TRBD1. Sampling was done from a patient who underwent chemoradiotherapy. This receptor was obtained from a human donor with HPV-associated anogenital cancer. As DNA, the CDR3 is TGTGCCAGCAGCCCGCGGACAGGGAGAGGAGGTGAAAAACTGTTTTTT. Its translation: CASSPRTGRGGEKLFF. The full variable domain, rest sourced from reference TRBV7-6 and TRBJ1-4, is GAGVSQSPRYKVTKRGQDVALRCDPISGHVSLYWYRQALGQGPEFLTYFNYEAQQDKSGLPNDRFSAERPEGSISTLTIQRTEQRDSAMYRCASSPRTGRGGEKLFFGSGTQLSVL.